This record covers a single T cell receptor beta chain. The data belong to a study of blood T cell repertoires in COVID-19. For the study at large: From the United States, Italy and Spain came samples of acute and convalescent COVID-19.

The CDR3 totals 16 residues. Germline V CDR1 and CDR2: LGHDT, YNNKEL (reference sequence). The J segment lost 2 bases and the V segment lost 1 base, leaving 5 bases of the junction unmatched. Per the original methods: Reference gene primer amplification in the assay estimated nucleated cell counts. Some clones are missing from TCRdb's copy, which holds only in-frame ones; the method was immunoSEQ multiplex PCR. V, J and clone size derive from that table, while D and trimming were established from the DNA sequence. The table has about 110,000 clones, 88% seen once. This clonotype was sampled from a woman aged 50 to 60 with acute or convalescent COVID-19. The chain recombines TRBV3-1 (or the pseudogene TRBV3-2) with TRBJ1-5; 7 nucleotides agree with TRBD1. Sample: peripheral blood. The CDR3 DNA follows: TGTGCCAGCAGCCAAGGTAGGGGGCCCGGCAATCAGCCCCAGCATTTT. Amino acids: CASSQGRGPGNQPQHF.